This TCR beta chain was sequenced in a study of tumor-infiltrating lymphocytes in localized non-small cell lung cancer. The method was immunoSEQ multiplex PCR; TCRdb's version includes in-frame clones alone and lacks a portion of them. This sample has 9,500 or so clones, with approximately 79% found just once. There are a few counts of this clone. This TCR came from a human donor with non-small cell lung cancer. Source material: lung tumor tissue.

CDR3 in DNA: TGTGCCAGTAGTATGGGGACTAATGGAAACACCATATATTTT. It translates to CASSMGTNGNTIYF. The chain joins TRBV19 to TRBJ1-3; possibly TRBD1 for D (5 bases). Trimming pared 3 bases from V and 3 bases from J, leaving 9 bases between. Germline CDR1 is LNHDA and CDR2 is SQIVND (reference sequence). The CDR3 extends over 14 amino acids.